The 2 T cell receptor beta chains below come from one sample, sequenced in a study of blood T cell repertoires in COVID-19. Sequenced by immunoSEQ multiplex PCR; TCRdb stores in-frame clones only, minus some. The data contain a few hundred thousand clones, 89% of them singletons. Sequencing was done on a sample of peripheral blood. These receptors were obtained from a middle-aged woman who had recovered from COVID-19.

The chain links TRBV28 to TRBJ1-1, with a tentative D call TRBD1 (6 bases). The CDR3 runs to 12 residues. Trimming removed 6 bases from V and 8 bases from J, with 13 bases in between. Germline V gives CDR1 MDHEN, CDR2 SYDVKM. This CDR3 is CASRGEQGEAFF. Written as DNA, the CDR3 is TGTGCCAGCAGAGGAGAACAGGGAGAAGCTTTCTTT.

This chain uses TRBV7-2 with TRBJ2-5, with D possibly being TRBD2 (5 bases). Germline V gene lookup returns CDR1 SGHTA and CDR2 FQGNSA. Trimming stripped 7 bases from V and 2 bases from J, with 14 bases between. The CDR3 runs to 14 residues. CDR3 DNA: TGTGCCAGCACCCCGACCCGCGGGCAAGAGACCCAGTACTTC. This sequence encodes CASTPTRGQETQYF.